The 6 T cell receptor beta chains in this list originate from one sample, sequenced in a study of blood T cell repertoires in COVID-19. The protocol was immunoSEQ multiplex PCR, while the TCRdb copy is restricted to in-frame clones and leaves out a portion. The sample holds approximately 93,000 clones, approximately 77% seen once. The sample taken for sequencing was peripheral blood. The receptor source for this set is an elderly woman with acute or convalescent COVID-19.

V usage is TRBV4-1 and J usage is TRBJ1-6; D not resolved. V gave up 1 base and J gave up 5 bases, with 12 bases separating them. CDR3 length: 16 amino acids. Germline-derived CDR1 and CDR2 are MGHRA and YSYEKL. Here the CDR3 reads CASSQAGSRNNSPLHF. For the CDR3, the DNA is TGCGCCAGCAGCCAAGCCGGGAGCCGGAATAATTCACCCCTCCACTTT.

The chain recombines TRBV30 with TRBJ2-7; 7 positions match TRBD1. V shed 5 bases and J 3 bases; nucleotides not matched to a gene: 1. Germline V gene sequence: CDR1 GTSNPN, CDR2 SVGIG (reference sequence). The CDR3 consists of 11 residues. CDR3 DNA: TGTGCCTGGCAGGGGGACTACGAGCAGTACTTC. Translated, it gives CAWQGDYEQYF. Combining the CDR3 with reference TRBV30 and TRBJ2-7 gives the whole variable domain SQTIHQWPATLVQPVGSPLSLECTVEGTSNPNLYWYRQAAGRGLQLLFYSVGIGQISSEVPQNLSASRPQDRQFILSSKKLLLSDSGFYLCAWQGDYEQYFGPGTRLTVT.

This sequence joins TRBV7-9 and TRBJ1-6; D is ambiguous. The germline CDR1 and CDR2 sequences are SEHNR and FQNEAQ (reference sequence). This CDR3 spans 14 amino acids. Deletions cut 2 bases from V and 10 bases from J, with 12 bases between. CDR3 in amino acids: CASSLRGVDSPLHF. CDR3 DNA: TGTGCCAGCAGCTTACGCGGGGTAGACTCACCCCTCCACTTT.

This clone appeared a few times. The rearrangement links TRBV5-4 to TRBJ2-5, with 8 bases identical to TRBD2. Unmatched junction bases numbered 1, after V lost 3 bases and J lost 3 bases. The CDR3 loop spans 13 amino acids. The V gene's germline CDR1 is SGHNT and CDR2 YYREEE (reference sequence). This chain's CDR3 is CASSSGGEETQYF. As DNA, the CDR3 is TGTGCCAGCAGCTCCGGGGGGGAAGAGACCCAGTACTTC.

V usage is TRBV28 and J usage is TRBJ2-3; 10 nucleotides line up with TRBD1. The CDR3 is 16 residues long. The V segment lost 0 bases and the J segment 7 bases; nucleotides outside the gene matches: 7. Germline CDR1 is MDHEN and CDR2 is SYDVKM. CDR3 amino acids: CASSLWTGGEGYTQYF. The CDR3 DNA reads TGTGCCAGCAGTTTATGGACAGGGGGCGAAGGTTATACGCAGTATTTT.

This clone is a singleton in its sample. This rearrangement joins TRBV3-1 (or the pseudogene TRBV3-2) to TRBJ2-6, with 7 bases aligning to TRBD2. With V trimmed by 0 bases and J by 1 base, 12 bases remained unmatched. CDR1 is LGHDT and CDR2 is YNNKEL in the germline V gene (reference sequence). The CDR3 is 20 residues long. The DNA of the CDR3 is TGTGCCAGCAGCCAAGATACCCGCGGGAGTTCCCATTCTGGGGCCAACGTCCTGACTTTC. Amino acids: CASSQDTRGSSHSGANVLTF.